Described below is a single TCR beta chain sequence and its context. Generated by immunoSEQ multiplex PCR, the TCRdb table keeps only in-frame clones and is missing some. The sample holds roughly 39,000 clones, just under 95% seen once. This record belongs to a study of blood T cell repertoires in COVID-19. For the study at large: PBMCs, B-cell-depleted T cells, or T cells were the source of the cDNA or gDNA that made up the material.

CDR1 and CDR2 (germline): WSHSY, SAAADI. V lost 6 bases to trimming and J lost 5 bases; unmatched junction nucleotides: 9. This CDR3 has 15 residues. J is TRBJ2-5 and V is TRBV10-2, with 10 bases lining up with TRBD2. The sample consisted of peripheral blood. The TCR originated in a human donor with active COVID-19. The donor label of this sample is uncertain. The CDR3 here is CASRDGLADGETQYF. The DNA for the CDR3 is TGCGCCAGCAGGGATGGACTAGCGGACGGGGAGACCCAGTACTTC.